This T cell receptor beta chain originates from a study of control samples from healthy donors and cancer patients. The CDR3 sequence is 12 residues long. Germline lookup yields CDR1 MDHEN and CDR2 SYDVKM. V lost 10 bases and J lost 1, with 8 bases in between. Using immunoSEQ multiplex PCR, the repertoire was profiled, and TCRdb retains in-frame clones only, with some absent. The sample records roughly 370,000 clones, 80% to 95% being singletons. The chain couples TRBV28 to TRBJ1-5; D is uncertain. Sequenced input: PBMCs. The origin of this receptor is a man between 40 and 49 years old with head and neck cancer. For the CDR3, the DNA is TGTGCCATCCGTGCCAGCAATCAGCCCCAGCATTTT. Encoded protein: CAIRASNQPQHF.